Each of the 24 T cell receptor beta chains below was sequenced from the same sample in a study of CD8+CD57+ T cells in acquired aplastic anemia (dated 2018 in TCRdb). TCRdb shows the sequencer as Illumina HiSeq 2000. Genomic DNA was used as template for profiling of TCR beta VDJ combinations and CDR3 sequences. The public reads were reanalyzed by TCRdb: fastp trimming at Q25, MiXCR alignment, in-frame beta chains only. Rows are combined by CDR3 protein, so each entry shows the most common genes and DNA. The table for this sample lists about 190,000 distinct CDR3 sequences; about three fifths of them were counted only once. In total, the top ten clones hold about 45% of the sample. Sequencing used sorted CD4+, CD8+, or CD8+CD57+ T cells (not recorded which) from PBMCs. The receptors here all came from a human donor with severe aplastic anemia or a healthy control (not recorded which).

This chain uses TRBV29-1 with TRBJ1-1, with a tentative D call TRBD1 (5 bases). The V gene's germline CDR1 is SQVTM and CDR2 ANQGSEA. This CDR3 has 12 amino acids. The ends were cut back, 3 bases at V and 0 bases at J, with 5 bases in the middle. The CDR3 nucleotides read TGCAGCGTTGACAGGGTGAACACTGAAGCTTTCTTT. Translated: CSVDRVNTEAFF.

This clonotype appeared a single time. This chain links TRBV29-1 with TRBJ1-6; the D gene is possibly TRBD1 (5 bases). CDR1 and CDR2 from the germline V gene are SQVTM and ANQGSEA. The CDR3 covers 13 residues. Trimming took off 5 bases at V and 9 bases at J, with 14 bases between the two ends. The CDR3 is CSVRDEDSSPLHF. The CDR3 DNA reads TGCAGCGTTCGGGACGAGGATAGTTCACCCCTCCACTTT.

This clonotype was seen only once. The CDR3, as DNA: TGTGCCAGCTCGTCCGACAGGGTGGCCTACGAGCAGTACTTC. Encoded protein: CASSSDRVAYEQYF. This chain connects TRBV18 to TRBJ2-7, with TRBD1 matching over 7 bases. CDR3 length: 14 amino acids. Losses at the gene ends were 6 bases for V and 2 bases for J; bases not matched to a gene: 7. Per the germline V gene, CDR1 is KGHSH and CDR2 is LQKENI.

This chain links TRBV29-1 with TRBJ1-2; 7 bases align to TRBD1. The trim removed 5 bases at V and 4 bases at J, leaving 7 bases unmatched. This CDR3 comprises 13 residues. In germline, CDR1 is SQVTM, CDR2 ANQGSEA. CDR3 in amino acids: CSVRQGGIYGYTF. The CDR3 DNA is TGCAGCGTTCGACAGGGTGGGATCTATGGCTACACCTTC.

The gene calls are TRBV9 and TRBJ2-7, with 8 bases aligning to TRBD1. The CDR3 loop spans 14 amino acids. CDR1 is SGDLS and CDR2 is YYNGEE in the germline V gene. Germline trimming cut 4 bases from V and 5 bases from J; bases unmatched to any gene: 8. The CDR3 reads CASSISTGEDEQYF. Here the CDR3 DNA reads TGTGCCAGCAGCATCTCGACAGGGGAGGACGAGCAGTACTTC.

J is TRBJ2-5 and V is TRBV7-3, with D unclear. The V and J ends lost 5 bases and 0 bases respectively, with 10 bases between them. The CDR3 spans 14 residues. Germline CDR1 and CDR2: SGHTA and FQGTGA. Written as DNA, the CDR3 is TGTGCCAGCAGCCCCGGACGGAACCAAGAGACCCAGTACTTC. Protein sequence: CASSPGRNQETQYF.

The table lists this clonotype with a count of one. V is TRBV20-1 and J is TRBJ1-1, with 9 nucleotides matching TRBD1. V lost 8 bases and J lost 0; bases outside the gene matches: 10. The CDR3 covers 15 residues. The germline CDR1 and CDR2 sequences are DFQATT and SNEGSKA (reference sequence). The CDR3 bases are TGCAGTATGAGCACAGGGGGCGGCCTGAACACTGAAGCTTTCTTT. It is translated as CSMSTGGGLNTEAFF.

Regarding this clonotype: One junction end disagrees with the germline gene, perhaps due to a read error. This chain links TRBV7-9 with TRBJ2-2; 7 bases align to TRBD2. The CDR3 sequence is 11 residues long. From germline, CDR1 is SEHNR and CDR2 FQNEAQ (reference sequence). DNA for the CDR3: TGTGCCAGCAGCTTAACGGGGGGGCTGTTTTTT. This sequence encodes CASSLTGGLFF.

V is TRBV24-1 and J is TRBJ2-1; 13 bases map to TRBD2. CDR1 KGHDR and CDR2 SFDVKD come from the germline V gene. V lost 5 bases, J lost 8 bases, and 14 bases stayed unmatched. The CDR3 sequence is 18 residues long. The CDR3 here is CATSASPGTSGTHDEQFF. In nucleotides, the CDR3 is TGTGCCACCAGTGCCTCCCCCGGGACTAGCGGGACCCATGATGAGCAGTTCTTC.

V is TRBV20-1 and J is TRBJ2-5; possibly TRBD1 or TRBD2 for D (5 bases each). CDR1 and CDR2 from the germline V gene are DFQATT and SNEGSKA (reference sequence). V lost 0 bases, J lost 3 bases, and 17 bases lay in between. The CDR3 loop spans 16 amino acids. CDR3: CSARDIRGPEEETQYF. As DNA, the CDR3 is TGCAGTGCTAGAGATATTCGGGGACCCGAGGAAGAGACCCAGTACTTC.

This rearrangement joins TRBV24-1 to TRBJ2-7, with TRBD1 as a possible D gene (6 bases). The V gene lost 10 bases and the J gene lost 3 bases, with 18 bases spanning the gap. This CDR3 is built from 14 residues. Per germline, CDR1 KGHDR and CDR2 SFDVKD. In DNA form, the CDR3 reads TGTGCCACTTCGAAGGACAGCTTTAACTACGAGCAGTACTTC. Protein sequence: CATSKDSFNYEQYF.

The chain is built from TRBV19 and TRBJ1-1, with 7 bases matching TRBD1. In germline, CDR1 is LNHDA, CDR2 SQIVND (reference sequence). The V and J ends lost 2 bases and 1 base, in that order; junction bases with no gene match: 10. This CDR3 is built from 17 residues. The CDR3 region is CASSINPSYRGNTEAFF. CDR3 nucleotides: TGTGCCAGTAGTATAAACCCCTCCTACAGGGGGAACACTGAAGCTTTCTTT.

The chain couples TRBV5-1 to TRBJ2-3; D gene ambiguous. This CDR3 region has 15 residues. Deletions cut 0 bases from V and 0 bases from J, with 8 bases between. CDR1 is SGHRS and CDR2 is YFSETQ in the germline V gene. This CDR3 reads CASSLAGYSTDTQYF. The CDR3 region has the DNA TGCGCCAGCAGCTTGGCAGGATATAGCACAGATACGCAGTATTTT.

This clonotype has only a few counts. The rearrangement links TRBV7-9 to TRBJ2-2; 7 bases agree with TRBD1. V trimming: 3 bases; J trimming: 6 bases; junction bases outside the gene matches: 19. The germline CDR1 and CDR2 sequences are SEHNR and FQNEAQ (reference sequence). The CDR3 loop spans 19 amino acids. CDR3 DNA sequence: TGTGCCAGCAGCTTTCCCTCACCGCAGACAGGGAACTCCGCCGGGGAGCTGTTTTTT. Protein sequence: CASSFPSPQTGNSAGELFF.

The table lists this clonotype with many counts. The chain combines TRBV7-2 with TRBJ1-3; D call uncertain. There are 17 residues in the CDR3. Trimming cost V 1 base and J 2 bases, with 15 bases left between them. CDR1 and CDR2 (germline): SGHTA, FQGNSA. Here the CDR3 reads CASSLGGFLGPGNTIYF. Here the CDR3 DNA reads TGTGCCAGCAGCTTAGGTGGTTTCCTGGGCCCTGGAAACACCATATATTTT.

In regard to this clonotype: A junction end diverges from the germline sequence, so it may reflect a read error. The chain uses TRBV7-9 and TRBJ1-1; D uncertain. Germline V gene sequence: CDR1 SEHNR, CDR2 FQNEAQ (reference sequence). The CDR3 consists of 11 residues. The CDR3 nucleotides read TGTGCCAGCAGTAGTCGCACTGCAGCTTTCTTT. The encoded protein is CASSSRTAAFF.

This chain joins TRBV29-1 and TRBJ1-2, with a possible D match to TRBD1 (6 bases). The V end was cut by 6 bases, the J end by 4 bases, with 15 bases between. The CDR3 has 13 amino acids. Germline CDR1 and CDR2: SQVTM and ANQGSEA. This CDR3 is CSVQTGTRYGYTF. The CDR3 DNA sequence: TGCAGCGTGCAAACCGGGACACGCTATGGCTACACCTTC.

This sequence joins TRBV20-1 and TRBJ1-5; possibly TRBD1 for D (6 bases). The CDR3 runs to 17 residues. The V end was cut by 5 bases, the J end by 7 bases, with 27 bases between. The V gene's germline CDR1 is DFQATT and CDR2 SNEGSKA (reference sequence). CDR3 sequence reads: CSAPSVTGRHLGQPQHF. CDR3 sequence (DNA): TGCAGTGCTCCCTCAGTGACAGGTCGGCACCTAGGGCAGCCCCAGCATTTT.

This CDR3 is CATSDSLAGVSNEQFF. The CDR3 region has the DNA TGTGCCACCAGTGATTCTCTAGCGGGAGTGTCGAATGAGCAGTTCTTC. The chain uses TRBV24-1 and TRBJ2-1; 10 bases are shared with TRBD2. V was pared by 2 bases and J by 7 bases, with 7 bases of the junction left unmatched. The CDR3 is made up of 16 amino acids. Germline V gene data show CDR1 as KGHDR and CDR2 as SFDVKD.

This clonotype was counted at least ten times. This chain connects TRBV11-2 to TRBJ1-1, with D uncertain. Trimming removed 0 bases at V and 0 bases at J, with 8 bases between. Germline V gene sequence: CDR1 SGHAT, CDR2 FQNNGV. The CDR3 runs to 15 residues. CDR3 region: CASSLEGNMNTEAFF. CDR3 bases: TGTGCCAGCAGCTTAGAAGGTAACATGAACACTGAAGCTTTCTTT.

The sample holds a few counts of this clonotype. CDR3 protein: CSAAHLAGAQETQYF. For the CDR3, the DNA is TGCAGTGCAGCTCACCTAGCGGGGGCGCAAGAGACCCAGTACTTC. The J gene is TRBJ2-5, the V gene TRBV20-1, with TRBD2 identical over 10 bases. The ends lost 6 bases at V and 2 bases at J; junction bases unmatched: 9. Looked up from germline, CDR1 is DFQATT and CDR2 is SNEGSKA (reference sequence). This CDR3 region has 15 residues.

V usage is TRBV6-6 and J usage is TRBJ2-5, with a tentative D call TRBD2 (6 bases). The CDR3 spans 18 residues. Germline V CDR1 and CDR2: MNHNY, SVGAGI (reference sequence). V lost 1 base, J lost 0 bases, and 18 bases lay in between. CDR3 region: CASSYLFPGSLYQETQYF. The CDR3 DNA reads TGTGCCAGCAGTTACTTATTCCCCGGGAGCCTGTACCAAGAGACCCAGTACTTC.

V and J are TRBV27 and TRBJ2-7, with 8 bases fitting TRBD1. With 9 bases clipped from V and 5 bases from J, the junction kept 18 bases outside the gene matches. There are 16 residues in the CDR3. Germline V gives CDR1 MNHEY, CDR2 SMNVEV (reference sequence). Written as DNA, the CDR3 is TGTGCCAGTCGCGAAGGGACAGGCCGACCTGGCGACGAGCAGTACTTC. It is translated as CASREGTGRPGDEQYF.

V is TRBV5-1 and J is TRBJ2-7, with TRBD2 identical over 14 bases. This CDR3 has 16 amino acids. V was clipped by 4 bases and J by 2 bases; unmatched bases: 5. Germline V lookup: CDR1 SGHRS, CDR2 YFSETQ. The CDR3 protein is CASSQLTSGRAYEQYF. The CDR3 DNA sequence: TGCGCCAGCAGCCAATTGACTAGCGGGAGGGCCTACGAGCAGTACTTC.